The next 2 T cell receptor beta chains were all read from a single sample in a study of identifying expanded T cells in peripheral blood. This table comes from immunoSEQ multiplex PCR, and its TCRdb copy is limited to in-frame clones, with some not included. The sample carries 95,000 to 100,000 clones, about 83% recorded once. The sequenced sample consisted of blood. These receptors all stem from a person aged 18-70 years in good health.

The chain recombines TRBV28 with TRBJ1-2; D is unclear. The CDR3 is 14 residues long. V lost 7 bases and J 0 bases, leaving 12 bases between the germline ends. CDR1 is MDHEN, CDR2 SYDVKM, per germline. The CDR3 DNA reads as TGTGCCAGCACCGCCGGGGTTCCTAACTATGGCTACACCTTC. Its protein is CASTAGVPNYGYTF.

The chain carries TRBV16 and TRBJ1-4; D remains unclear. The V gene's germline CDR1 is KGHSY and CDR2 FQNENV. The CDR3 is made up of 14 amino acids. V was clipped by 2 bases and J by 5 bases, with 9 bases between them. The DNA of the CDR3 is TGTGCCAGCAGCCAAGATCACACCAATGAAAAACTGTTTTTT. Protein: CASSQDHTNEKLFF.